The next 23 T cell receptor beta chains were all read from a single sample in a study of cytomegalovirus exposure and HLA in healthy donors. PCR was performed using 60 Vbeta and 13 Jbeta primers. Here immunoSEQ multiplex PCR was the method, and the copy in TCRdb shows in-frame clones only, minus some. Altogether around 100,000 clones are present, about 80% being singletons, with the ten largest covering about 5%. Sequencing was performed on PBMCs. These receptors were obtained from a woman in her 30s in good health and CMV-seropositive.

The chain links TRBV4-2 to TRBJ1-2; D is perhaps TRBD1 (6 bases). Trimming removed 4 bases at V and 4 bases at J, with 13 bases between. Germline values: CDR1 LGHNA, CDR2 YNFKEQ. This CDR3 is 14 amino acids long. In DNA, the CDR3 is TGTGCCAGCAGCCGAGCAGGGGTTAGCTATGGCTACACCTTC. This encodes CASSRAGVSYGYTF.

This rearrangement joins TRBV4-1 to TRBJ1-4, with 8 nucleotides matching TRBD1. This CDR3 is built from 17 residues. With 1 base clipped from V and 8 bases from J, the junction kept 12 bases outside the gene matches. Germline lookup yields CDR1 MGHRA and CDR2 YSYEKL. The CDR3 nucleotides read TGCGCCAGCAGCCAAGGAACAGGGGGGGGGAGGTGGGAAAAACTGTTTTTT. Encoded protein: CASSQGTGGGRWEKLFF.

This chain joins TRBV9 and TRBJ2-3, with D possibly matching TRBD1 (6 bases). The germline V and J ends were trimmed by 3 bases and 4 bases, with 12 bases remaining between them. Germline loops: CDR1 SGDLS, CDR2 YYNGEE. The CDR3 sequence is 14 residues long. CDR3 sequence reads: CASSAGDVADTQYF. In DNA, the CDR3 is TGTGCCAGCAGCGCAGGGGACGTGGCAGATACGCAGTATTTT. The whole variable domain, filled in from reference TRBV9 and TRBJ2-3, reads DSGVTQTPKHLITATGQRVTLRCSPRSGDLSVYWYQQSLDQGLQFLIQYYNGEERAKGNILERFSAQQFPDLHSELNLSSLELGDSALYFCASSAGDVADTQYFGPGTRLTVL.

The chain couples TRBV6-6 to TRBJ1-1; D gene ambiguous. The germline V gene has CDR1 MNHNY and CDR2 SVGAGI (reference sequence). V lost 0 bases and J 3 bases, leaving 8 bases between the germline ends. CDR3 length: 14 amino acids. The CDR3 DNA reads as TGTGCCAGCAGTTACTCCAGCGGCTACACTGAAGCTTTCTTT. Encoded protein: CASSYSSGYTEAFF.

The genes are TRBV5-6 and TRBJ1-2, with a possible D match to TRBD1 (5 bases). CDR3 length: 14 residues. The germline V gene has CDR1 SGHDT and CDR2 YYEEEE. Trimming removed 0 bases from V and 2 bases from J, with 8 bases in between. This CDR3 reads CASSLERGNYGYTF. The CDR3 bases are TGTGCCAGCAGCTTGGAACGGGGGAACTATGGCTACACCTTC.

The chain combines TRBV13 with TRBJ1-4, with 10 bases lining up with TRBD1. CDR1 is PRHDT and CDR2 is FYEKMQ in the germline V gene (reference sequence). The ends lost 4 bases at V and 6 bases at J; junction bases unmatched: 5. This CDR3 is 15 amino acids long. The CDR3 bases are TGTGCCAGCAGCTCGGTGGACAGGGGGTATGAAAAACTGTTTTTT. As protein: CASSSVDRGYEKLFF.

The V gene is TRBV6-6, the J gene TRBJ1-5; a possible D gene is TRBD1 (5 bases). Germline CDR1 is MNHNY and CDR2 is SVGAGI (reference sequence). CDR3 length: 15 residues. Trimming cost V 6 bases and J 2 bases, with 14 bases left between them. This CDR3 is CASRPTEVRNQPQHF. In DNA, the CDR3 is TGTGCCAGCAGGCCGACAGAGGTCCGCAATCAGCCCCAGCATTTT.

This clone was seen a handful of times. This chain joins TRBV5-6 and TRBJ1-1, with D possibly being TRBD1 (5 bases). Germline V gene data show CDR1 as SGHDT and CDR2 as YYEEEE. Trimming stripped 6 bases from V and 4 bases from J, with 19 bases between. CDR3 length: 15 residues. The CDR3 is CASTLLSWGATEAFF. Here the CDR3 DNA reads TGTGCCAGCACCCTCCTCTCCTGGGGCGCCACTGAAGCTTTCTTT.

The rearrangement uses TRBV19 and TRBJ1-2, with 7 nucleotides matching TRBD1. Germline trimming cut 7 bases from V and 1 base from J; bases unmatched to any gene: 12. The CDR3 has 16 amino acids. Germline assignment: CDR1 LNHDA and CDR2 SQIVND (reference sequence). CDR3 sequence: CASTLHAGTVNYGYTF. For the CDR3, the DNA is TGTGCCAGTACATTACATGCCGGGACAGTTAACTATGGCTACACCTTC.

This rearrangement joins TRBV15 to TRBJ2-7; 8 bases align to TRBD1. CDR3 length: 17 amino acids. Germline V lookup: CDR1 LNHNV, CDR2 YYDKDF (reference sequence). J gave up 1 base and V 2 bases, and 10 bases lay outside the gene matches. As DNA, the CDR3 is TGTGCCACCAGCAGAAAAAAGACAGGGGTCAGGTCCTACGAGCAGTACTTC. The encoded protein is CATSRKKTGVRSYEQYF.

This chain uses TRBV13 with TRBJ2-7; D unclear. From germline, CDR1 is PRHDT and CDR2 FYEKMQ (reference sequence). This CDR3 comprises 13 residues. Trimming left V 1 base short and J 5 bases short, with 9 bases between. CDR3 region: CASSLAGLDEQYF. As DNA, the CDR3 is TGTGCCAGCAGCTTAGCGGGTCTCGACGAGCAGTACTTC. The variable domain in full, completed from reference TRBV13 and TRBJ2-7, reads AAGVIQSPRHLIKEKRETATLKCYPIPRHDTVYWYQQGPGQDPQFLISFYEKMQSDKGSIPDRFSAQQFSDYHSELNMSSLELGDSALYFCASSLAGLDEQYFGPGTRLTVT.

V and J are TRBV27 and TRBJ2-3, with a tentative D call TRBD2 (5 bases). With 4 bases removed from V and 3 bases from J, the gap between germline ends came to 17 bases. CDR1 and CDR2 from the germline V gene are MNHEY and SMNVEV (reference sequence). The CDR3 spans 16 residues. DNA for the CDR3: TGTGCCAGCAGTTCCATTCTAGCCGGGTTGACAGATACGCAGTATTTT. Protein: CASSSILAGLTDTQYF.

The gene calls are TRBV19 and TRBJ2-3; 8 bases match TRBD1. The V gene end was trimmed by 6 bases and the J gene end by 5 bases; junction bases not matched to a gene: 4. Germline values: CDR1 LNHDA, CDR2 SQIVND (reference sequence). The CDR3 spans 13 residues. CDR3: CASRDRARDTQYF. CDR3 DNA sequence: TGTGCCAGTAGGGACAGGGCCAGAGATACGCAGTATTTT.

A word on this clone: One end of the junction varies from germline; a read error may be responsible. The chain carries TRBV11-2 and TRBJ2-5, with 12 bases that match TRBD2. Germline CDR1 and CDR2: SGHAT and FQNNGV. The CDR3 is 17 residues long. In DNA, the CDR3 is TGTGCCAGCAGTTTAGGGCTAGCGGGGGGGCCGGGGGAGACCCAGTACTTC. It is translated as CASSLGLAGGPGETQYF.

The chain is built from TRBV18 and TRBJ2-1, with 7 bases identical to TRBD1. The V gene's germline CDR1 is KGHSH and CDR2 LQKENI. V dropped 5 bases and J dropped 7; count of bases not matched to a gene: 2. The CDR3 spans 12 residues. CDR3 sequence: CASSEQGNEQFF. As DNA, the CDR3 is TGTGCCAGCTCAGAACAGGGGAATGAGCAGTTCTTC. Using reference TRBV18 and TRBJ2-1 for the parts outside the CDR3, the full variable domain is NAGVMQNPRHLVRRRGQEARLRCSPMKGHSHVYWYRQLPEEGLKFMVYLQKENIIDESGMPKERFSAEFPKEGPSILRIQQVVRGDSAAYFCASSEQGNEQFFGPGTRLTVL.

The chain has TRBV6-6 and TRBJ1-5, with D possibly matching TRBD1 (5 bases). CDR1 and CDR2 (germline): MNHNY, SVGAGI (reference sequence). The CDR3 loop spans 14 amino acids. Trimming took 6 bases from V and 3 from J, leaving 12 bases between them. Here the CDR3 DNA reads TGTGCCAGCAGGACAGTTGACGCCAATCAGCCCCAGCATTTT. The encoded protein is CASRTVDANQPQHF.

This chain links TRBV7-8 with TRBJ2-7; 7 positions match TRBD1. Germline V lookup: CDR1 SGHVS, CDR2 FQNEAQ. V gave up 8 bases and J gave up 2 bases; unmatched junction bases: 0. The CDR3 sequence is 11 residues long. The CDR3 coding sequence is TGTGCCAGCCAGGGGGCCTACGAGCAGTACTTC. Its protein product is CASQGAYEQYF.

This clone was found a few times. This chain connects TRBV30 to TRBJ1-5; TRBD1 agrees at 9 bases. This CDR3 is 15 amino acids long. V shed 0 bases and J 6 bases; nucleotides not matched to a gene: 6. Germline lookup yields CDR1 GTSNPN and CDR2 SVGIG (reference sequence). CDR3 nucleotides: TGTGCCTGGAGTGTACAGGGGGCGTTTGGTCAGCCCCAGCATTTT. Its translation: CAWSVQGAFGQPQHF.

This chain joins TRBV29-1 and TRBJ1-1, with D uncertain. Germline V gene sequence: CDR1 SQVTM, CDR2 ANQGSEA. The length of the CDR3 is 12 residues. Trimming cost V 7 bases and J 1 base, with 10 bases left between them. DNA of the CDR3: TGCAGCGGCCAGGCAGGGAACACTGAAGCTTTCTTT. The encoded protein is CSGQAGNTEAFF.

This clone is a singleton in its sample. The chain couples TRBV7-2 to TRBJ1-2, with D unclear. V lost 5 bases, J lost 5 bases, and 21 bases lay in between. CDR3 size: 16 residues. The V gene's germline CDR1 is SGHTA and CDR2 FQGNSA. The CDR3 sequence: CASSLTRVVGGYGYTF. CDR3 DNA: TGTGCCAGCAGCCTTACACGGGTCGTCGGAGGGTATGGCTACACCTTC.

The chain uses TRBV11-1 and TRBJ2-1; TRBD2 aligns across 9 bases. V lost 1 base and J lost 2; bases outside the gene matches: 9. CDR1 is SGHAT and CDR2 is FQDESV in the germline V gene (reference sequence). The CDR3 has 18 residues. The CDR3 loop is CASSLGETSGPTYNEQFF. The CDR3 DNA sequence: TGTGCCAGCAGCTTAGGGGAGACTAGCGGCCCAACCTACAATGAGCAGTTCTTC.

The rearrangement links TRBV4-1 to TRBJ2-5, with D unclear. Germline-derived CDR1 and CDR2 are MGHRA and YSYEKL. The CDR3 runs to 13 residues. Trimming shortened V by 6 bases and J by 1 base, and 9 bases separated the two germline ends. The CDR3 nucleotides read TGCGCCAGCAGGAGCACAGCCCAAGAGACCCAGTACTTC. It specifies CASRSTAQETQYF.

V is TRBV10-3 and J is TRBJ2-3; TRBD2 might be the D (6 bases). The germline V gene has CDR1 ENHRY and CDR2 SYGVKD. The CDR3 totals 16 residues. Trimming shortened V by 4 bases and J by 0 bases, and 14 bases separated the two germline ends. The CDR3 region is CAISGRAGTSTDTQYF. CDR3 in DNA: TGTGCCATCAGTGGTCGGGCAGGGACTAGCACAGATACGCAGTATTTT.